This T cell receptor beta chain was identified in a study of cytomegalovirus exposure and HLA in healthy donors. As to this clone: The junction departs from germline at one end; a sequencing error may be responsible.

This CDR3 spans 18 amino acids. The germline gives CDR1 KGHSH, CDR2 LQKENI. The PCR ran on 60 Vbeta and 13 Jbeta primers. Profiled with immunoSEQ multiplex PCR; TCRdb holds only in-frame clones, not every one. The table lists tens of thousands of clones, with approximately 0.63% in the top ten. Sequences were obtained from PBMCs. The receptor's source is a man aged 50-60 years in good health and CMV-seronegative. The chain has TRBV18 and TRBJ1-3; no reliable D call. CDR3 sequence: CASSPRHPGEAQGNTIYF. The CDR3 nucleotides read TGTGCCAGCTCGCCACGGCATCCGGGAGAGGCACAAGGAAACACCATATATTTT.